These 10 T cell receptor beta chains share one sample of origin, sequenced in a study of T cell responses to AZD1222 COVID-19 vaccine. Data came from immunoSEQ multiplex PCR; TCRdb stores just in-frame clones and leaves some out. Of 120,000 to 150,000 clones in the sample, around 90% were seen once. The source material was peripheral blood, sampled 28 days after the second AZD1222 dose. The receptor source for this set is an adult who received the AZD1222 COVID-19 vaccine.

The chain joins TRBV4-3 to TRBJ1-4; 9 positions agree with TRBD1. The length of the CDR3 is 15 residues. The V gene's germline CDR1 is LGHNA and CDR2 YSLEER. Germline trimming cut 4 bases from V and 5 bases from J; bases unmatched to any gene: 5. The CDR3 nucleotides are TGCGCCAGCAGCCCACAAGGGACAGGGAATGAAAAACTGTTTTTT. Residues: CASSPQGTGNEKLFF.

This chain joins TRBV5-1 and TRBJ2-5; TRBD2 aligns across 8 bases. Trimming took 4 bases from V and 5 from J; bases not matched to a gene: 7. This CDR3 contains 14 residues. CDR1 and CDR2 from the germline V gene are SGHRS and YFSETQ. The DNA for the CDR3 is TGCGCCAGCAGCCCCGGGACTAGGGCCGAGACCCAGTACTTC. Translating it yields CASSPGTRAETQYF.

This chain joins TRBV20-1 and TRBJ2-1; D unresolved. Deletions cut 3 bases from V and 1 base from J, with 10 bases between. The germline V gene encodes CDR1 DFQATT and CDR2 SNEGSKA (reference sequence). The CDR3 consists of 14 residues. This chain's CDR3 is CSASNYASYNEQFF. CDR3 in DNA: TGCAGTGCTAGTAACTACGCATCCTACAATGAGCAGTTCTTC.

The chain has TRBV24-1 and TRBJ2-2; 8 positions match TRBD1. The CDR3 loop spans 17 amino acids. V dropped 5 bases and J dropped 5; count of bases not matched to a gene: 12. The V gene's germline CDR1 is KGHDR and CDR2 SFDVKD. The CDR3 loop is CATSVSVWTGSTGELFF. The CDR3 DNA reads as TGTGCCACCAGTGTGTCGGTTTGGACAGGGAGTACCGGGGAGCTGTTTTTT.

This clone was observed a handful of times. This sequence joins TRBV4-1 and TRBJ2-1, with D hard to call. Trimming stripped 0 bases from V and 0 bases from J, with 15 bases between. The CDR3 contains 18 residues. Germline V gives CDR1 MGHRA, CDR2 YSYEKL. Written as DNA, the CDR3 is TGCGCCAGCAGCCAAGAATCTGGGGTCTGGAGCTCCTACAATGAGCAGTTCTTC. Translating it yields CASSQESGVWSSYNEQFF.

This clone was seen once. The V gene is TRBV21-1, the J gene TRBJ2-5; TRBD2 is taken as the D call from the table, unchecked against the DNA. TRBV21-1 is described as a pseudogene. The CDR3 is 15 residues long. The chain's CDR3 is CASSKGVGEEKTQYF. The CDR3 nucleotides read TGTGCCAGCAGCAAAGGTGTAGGGGAGGAAAAGACCCAGTACTTC.

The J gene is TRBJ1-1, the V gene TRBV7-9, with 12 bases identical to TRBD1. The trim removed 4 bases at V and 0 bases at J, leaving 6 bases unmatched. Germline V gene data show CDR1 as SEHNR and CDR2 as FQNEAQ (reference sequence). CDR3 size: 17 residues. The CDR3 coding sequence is TGTGCCAGCAGCTCGGGACAGGGGGCGCTTCTGAACACTGAAGCTTTCTTT. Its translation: CASSSGQGALLNTEAFF.

DNA of the CDR3: TGTGCCAGCAGTTACTCCAACGGACTAGAAAACAATGAGCAGTTCTTC. Translation gives CASSYSNGLENNEQFF. This chain joins TRBV6-5 and TRBJ2-1; TRBD2 agrees at 7 bases. CDR3 size: 16 residues. Germline loops: CDR1 MNHEY, CDR2 SVGAGI. V shed 0 bases and J 5 bases; nucleotides not matched to a gene: 7.

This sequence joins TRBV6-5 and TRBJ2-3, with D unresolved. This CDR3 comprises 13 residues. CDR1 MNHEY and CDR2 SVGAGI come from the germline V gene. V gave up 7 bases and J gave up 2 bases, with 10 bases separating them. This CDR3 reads CASIRVNTDTQYF. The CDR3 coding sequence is TGTGCCAGCATAAGGGTCAACACAGATACGCAGTATTTT.

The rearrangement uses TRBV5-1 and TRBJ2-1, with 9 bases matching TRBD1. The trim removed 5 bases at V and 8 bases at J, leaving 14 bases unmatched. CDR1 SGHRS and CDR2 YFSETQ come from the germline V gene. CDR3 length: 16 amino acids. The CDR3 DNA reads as TGCGCCAGCAGACGGAGGGACAGGGACCTTGAGGATGAGCAGTTCTTC. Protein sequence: CASRRRDRDLEDEQFF.